What follows describes a single T cell receptor (beta chain). Trimming at V came to 1 base and at J to 13 bases, leaving 7 bases not matched to a gene. The length of the CDR3 is 14 residues. CDR1 and CDR2 from the germline V gene are MGHRA and YSYEKL. This entry is derived from a study of blood T cell repertoires in COVID-19. Whole-study context: From the United States, Italy and Spain came samples of acute and convalescent COVID-19. PBMCs, B-cell-depleted T cells, or T cells provided the cDNA or gDNA that made up the material.

In the source study's methods: The authors estimated nucleated cell counts from reference gene primer amplification. Assay: immunoSEQ multiplex PCR; the TCRdb copy retains only in-frame clones and omits some. V, J and clone size were drawn from that table, and D and trimming were deduced from the DNA. The sample lists around 99,000 clones, about four fifths occurring once. The sequencing input was peripheral blood. The clonotype was recovered from a woman aged 80 or older with active or convalescent COVID-19. The chain couples TRBV4-1 to TRBJ1-6, with 7 bases identical to TRBD1. Here the CDR3 DNA reads TGCGCCAGCAGCCAAGGTCAGGGGGTTATTCCCCTCCACTTT. This encodes CASSQGQGVIPLHF.